The TCR beta chain described here comes from a study of cytomegalovirus exposure and HLA in healthy donors. Study-wide context: Of roughly 400 genotyped donors, 81% grouped in the Caucasian-associated ancestry cluster.

This CDR3 is 16 amino acids long. Trimming removed 5 bases from V and 0 bases from J, with 11 bases in between. Germline V lookup: CDR1 SGHTA, CDR2 FQGNSA. Vbeta (60) and Jbeta (13) primers were used in the PCR. Data came from immunoSEQ multiplex PCR; TCRdb stores just in-frame clones and leaves some out. The repertoire holds more than 85,000 clones, with about 79% as singletons. Specimen: PBMCs. The genes are TRBV7-2 and TRBJ2-6; D is perhaps TRBD2 (6 bases). This receptor was obtained from a female donor in good health and CMV-seropositive. Written as DNA, the CDR3 is TGTGCCAGCAGCCCAGGGAGGCGCTCTGGGGCCAACGTCCTGACTTTC. Residues: CASSPGRRSGANVLTF.